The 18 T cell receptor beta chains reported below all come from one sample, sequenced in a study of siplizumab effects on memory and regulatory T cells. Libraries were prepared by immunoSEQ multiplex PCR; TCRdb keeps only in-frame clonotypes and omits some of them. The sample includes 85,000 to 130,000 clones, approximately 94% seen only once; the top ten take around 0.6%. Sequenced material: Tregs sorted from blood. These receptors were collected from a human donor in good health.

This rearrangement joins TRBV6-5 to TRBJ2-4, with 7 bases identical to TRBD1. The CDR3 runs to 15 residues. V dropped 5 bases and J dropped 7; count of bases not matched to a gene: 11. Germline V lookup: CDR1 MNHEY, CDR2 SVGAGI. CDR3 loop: CASSLDRAGGNIQYF. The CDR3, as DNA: TGTGCCAGCAGTCTAGACAGGGCGGGTGGGAACATTCAGTACTTC.

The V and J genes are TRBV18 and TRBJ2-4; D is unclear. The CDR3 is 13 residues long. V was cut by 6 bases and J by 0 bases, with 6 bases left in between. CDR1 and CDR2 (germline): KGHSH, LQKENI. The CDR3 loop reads CASSPLAKNIQYF. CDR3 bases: TGTGCCAGCTCTCCCCTAGCCAAAAACATTCAGTACTTC.

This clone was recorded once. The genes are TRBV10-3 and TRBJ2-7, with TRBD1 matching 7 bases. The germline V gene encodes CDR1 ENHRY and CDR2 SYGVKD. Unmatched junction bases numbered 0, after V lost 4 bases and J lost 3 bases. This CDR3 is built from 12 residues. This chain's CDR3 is CAISGQGYEQYF. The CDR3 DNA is TGTGCCATCAGTGGACAGGGCTACGAGCAGTACTTC.

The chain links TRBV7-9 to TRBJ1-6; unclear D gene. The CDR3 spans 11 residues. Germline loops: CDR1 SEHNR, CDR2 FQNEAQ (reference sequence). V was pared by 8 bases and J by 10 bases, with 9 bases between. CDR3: CASGPNSPLHF. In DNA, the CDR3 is TGTGCCAGCGGTCCCAACTCACCCCTCCACTTT.

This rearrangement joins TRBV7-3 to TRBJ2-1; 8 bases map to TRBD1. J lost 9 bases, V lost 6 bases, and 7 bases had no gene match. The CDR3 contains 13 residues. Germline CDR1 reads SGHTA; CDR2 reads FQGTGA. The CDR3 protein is CASSNRGVGEQFF. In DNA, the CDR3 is TGTGCCAGCAGTAACAGGGGGGTTGGTGAGCAGTTCTTC.

CDR3 residues: CSATSGHEQFF. CDR3 DNA sequence: TGCAGTGCGACCAGTGGACATGAGCAGTTCTTC. The V call is TRBV20-1, the J call TRBJ2-1; the D is unclear. V was trimmed by 6 bases and J by 8 bases, leaving 11 bases between them. Per germline, CDR1 DFQATT and CDR2 SNEGSKA (reference sequence). This CDR3 is 11 amino acids long.

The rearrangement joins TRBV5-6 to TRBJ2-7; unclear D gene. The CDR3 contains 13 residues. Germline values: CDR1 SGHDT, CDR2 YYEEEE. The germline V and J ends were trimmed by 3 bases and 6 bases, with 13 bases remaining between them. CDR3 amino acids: CASSSIDSGEQYF. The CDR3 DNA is TGTGCCAGCAGCTCGATCGATTCGGGCGAGCAGTACTTC. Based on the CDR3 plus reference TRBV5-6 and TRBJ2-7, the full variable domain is DAGVTQSPTHLIKTRGQQVTLRCSPKSGHDTVSWYQQALGQGPQFIFQYYEEEERQRGNFPDRFSGHQFPNYSSELNVNALLLGDSALYLCASSSIDSGEQYFGPGTRLTVT.

CDR3 protein: CASFSRVNEQFF. The DNA for the CDR3 is TGTGCCAGCTTCTCTAGGGTGAATGAGCAGTTCTTC. This sequence joins TRBV27 and TRBJ2-1; D gene unclear. Germline assignment: CDR1 MNHEY and CDR2 SMNVEV (reference sequence). The CDR3 is 12 residues long. V lost 8 bases and J 7 bases, leaving 12 bases between the germline ends.

The DNA for the CDR3 is TGTGCCAGCAGCTCAGCGACAGGGAGCACTGAAGCTTTCTTT. It yields the protein CASSSATGSTEAFF. The chain combines TRBV11-3 with TRBJ1-1; 7 bases agree with TRBD1. This CDR3 is 14 amino acids long. CDR1 is SGHNT and CDR2 is YENEEA in the germline V gene. V was clipped by 4 bases and J by 4 bases; unmatched bases: 6. The full variable domain, with the rest looked up from reference TRBV11-3 and TRBJ1-1, is EAGVVQSPRYKIIEKKQPVAFWCNPISGHNTLYWYLQNLGQGPELLIRYENEEAVDDSQLPKDRFSAERLKGVDSTLKIQPAELGDSAVYLCASSSATGSTEAFFGQGTRLTVV.

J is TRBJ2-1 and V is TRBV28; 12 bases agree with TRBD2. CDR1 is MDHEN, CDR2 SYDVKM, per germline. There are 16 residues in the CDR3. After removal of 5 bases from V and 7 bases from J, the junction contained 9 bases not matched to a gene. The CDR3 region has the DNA TGTGCCAGCAGTCTAAGGGGGGGGACTAGCGGGAATGAGCAGTTCTTC. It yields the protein CASSLRGGTSGNEQFF.

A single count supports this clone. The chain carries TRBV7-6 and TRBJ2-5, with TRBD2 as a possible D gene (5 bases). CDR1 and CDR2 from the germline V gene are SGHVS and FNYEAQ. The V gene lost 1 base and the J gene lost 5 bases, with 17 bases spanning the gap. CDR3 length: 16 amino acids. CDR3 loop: CASSLVGGLVGETQYF. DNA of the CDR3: TGTGCCAGCAGCTTAGTTGGCGGGCTAGTGGGGGAGACCCAGTACTTC.

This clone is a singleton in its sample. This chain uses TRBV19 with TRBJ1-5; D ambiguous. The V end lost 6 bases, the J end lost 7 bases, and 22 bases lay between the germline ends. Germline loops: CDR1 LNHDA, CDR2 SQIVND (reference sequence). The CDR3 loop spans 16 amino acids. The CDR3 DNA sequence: TGTGCCAGTAGCCCTCCGGTGGCCTCCCGAAGGCAGCCCCAGCATTTT. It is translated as CASSPPVASRRQPQHF.

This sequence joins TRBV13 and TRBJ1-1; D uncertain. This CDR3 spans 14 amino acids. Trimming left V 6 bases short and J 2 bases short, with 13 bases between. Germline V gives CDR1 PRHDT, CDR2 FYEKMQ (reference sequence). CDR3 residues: CASRLIPANTEAFF. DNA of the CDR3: TGTGCCAGCAGACTAATCCCGGCTAACACTGAAGCTTTCTTT.

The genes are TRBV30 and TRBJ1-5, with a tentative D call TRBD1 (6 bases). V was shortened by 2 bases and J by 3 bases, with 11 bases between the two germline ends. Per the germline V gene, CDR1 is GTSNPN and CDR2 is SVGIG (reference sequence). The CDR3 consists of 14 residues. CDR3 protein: CAWSRGGSNQPQHF. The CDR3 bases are TGTGCCTGGAGTAGGGGGGGATCCAATCAGCCCCAGCATTTT.

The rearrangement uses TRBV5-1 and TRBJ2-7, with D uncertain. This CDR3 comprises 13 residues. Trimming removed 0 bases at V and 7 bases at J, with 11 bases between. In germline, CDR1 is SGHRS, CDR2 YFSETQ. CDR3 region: CASSLGTGQEQYF. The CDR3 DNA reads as TGCGCCAGCAGCTTGGGGACCGGCCAAGAGCAGTACTTC.

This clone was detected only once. The CDR3 loop is CASSSRTGYTGELFF. CDR3 DNA: TGTGCCAGCAGCTCTAGGACAGGATACACCGGGGAGCTGTTTTTT. The rearrangement links TRBV7-9 to TRBJ2-2; TRBD1 agrees at 7 bases. The CDR3 runs to 15 residues. V was pared by 4 bases and J by 3 bases, with 5 bases of the junction left unmatched. The germline CDR1 and CDR2 sequences are SEHNR and FQNEAQ (reference sequence).

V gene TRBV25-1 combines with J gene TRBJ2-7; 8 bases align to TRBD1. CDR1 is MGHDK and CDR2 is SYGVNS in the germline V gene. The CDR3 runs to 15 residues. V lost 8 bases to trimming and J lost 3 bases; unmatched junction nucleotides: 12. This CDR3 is CASGRNRGYYYEQYF. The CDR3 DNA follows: TGTGCCAGCGGCCGGAACAGGGGGTACTACTACGAGCAGTACTTC.

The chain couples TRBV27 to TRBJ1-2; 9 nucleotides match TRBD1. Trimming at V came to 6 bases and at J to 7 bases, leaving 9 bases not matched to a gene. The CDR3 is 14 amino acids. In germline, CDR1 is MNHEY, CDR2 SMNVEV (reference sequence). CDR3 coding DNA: TGTGCCAGCAGCCCTGACAGGGGGAGGTTTGGCTACACCTTC. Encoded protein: CASSPDRGRFGYTF.